This T cell receptor beta chain appears in the sequencing data of a study of blood T cell repertoires in COVID-19. Overall study context: T cells, B-cell-depleted T cells, or PBMCs supplied cDNA or gDNA.

The junction had 7 bases not matched to a gene; V was cut back by 5 bases and J by 4 bases. Germline lookup yields CDR1 LNHDA and CDR2 SQIVND (reference sequence). The CDR3 loop spans 14 amino acids. This clone was observed a handful of times. Repertoires were generated with immunoSEQ multiplex PCR, while TCRdb's copy carries only in-frame clones and drops some. The sample includes about 160,000 clones, around 82% of them seen just once. This chain uses TRBV19 with TRBJ1-2; 7 bases fit TRBD1. What was sequenced was peripheral blood. The sequence was obtained from a woman of 80 years or more with active or convalescent COVID-19. The CDR3, as DNA: TGTGCCAGTAGTCCCCTCCGGGACAGCTATGGCTACACCTTC. Encoded protein: CASSPLRDSYGYTF.